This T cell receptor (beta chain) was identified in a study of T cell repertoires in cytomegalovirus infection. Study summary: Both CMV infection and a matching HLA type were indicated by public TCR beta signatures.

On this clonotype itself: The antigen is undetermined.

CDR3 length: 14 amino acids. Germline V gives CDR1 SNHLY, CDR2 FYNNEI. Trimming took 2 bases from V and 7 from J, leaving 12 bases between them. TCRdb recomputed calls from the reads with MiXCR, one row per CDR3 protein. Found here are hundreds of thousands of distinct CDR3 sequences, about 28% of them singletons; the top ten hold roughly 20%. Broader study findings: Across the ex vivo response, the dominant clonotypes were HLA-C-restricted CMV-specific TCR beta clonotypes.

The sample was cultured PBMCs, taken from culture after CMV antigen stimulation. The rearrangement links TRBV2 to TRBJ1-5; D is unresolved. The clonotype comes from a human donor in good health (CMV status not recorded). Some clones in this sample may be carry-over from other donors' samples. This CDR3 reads CASSELRGNQPQHF. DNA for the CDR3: TGTGCCAGCAGTGAATTACGGGGTAACCAGCCCCAGCATTTT.